One and the same sample provided the 27 T cell receptor beta chains below, sequenced in a study of T cell clonality in common variable immunodeficiency. Libraries were prepared by immunoSEQ multiplex PCR; TCRdb keeps only in-frame clonotypes and omits some of them. Observed in the sample are about 40,000 clones, none of them singletons. The specimen was peripheral blood mononuclear cells. The receptors here all came from a person aged 18 to 70 in good health.

This clone was picked up many times. The read gets to within 3 residues of the CDR3 end, and the germline J gene fills in the rest. The V and J genes are TRBV18 and TRBJ2-3; D possibly corresponds to TRBD2 (5 bases). The germline V and J ends were trimmed by 10 bases and 1 base, with 12 bases remaining between them. The CDR3 is 13 residues long. From germline, CDR1 is KGHSH and CDR2 LQKENI. The CDR3 spells CATKSGRTDTQYF. The sequenced CDR3 bases are TGTGCCACGAAAAGCGGCCGCACAGATACG.

This clone came up many times. Read data end 3 residues before the CDR3 end; the end is taken from the germline J gene. The chain is built from TRBV5-1 and TRBJ1-1; 9 bases agree with TRBD1. V shed 2 bases, J shed 1 base, and the junction held 3 bases outside the gene matches. The germline V gene has CDR1 SGHRS and CDR2 YFSETQ. The CDR3 runs to 15 residues. Partial CDR3 DNA: TGCGCCAGCAGCTTAGGGACAGGGCGGAACACTGAA. Its translation is CASSLGTGRNTE. The full CDR3 sequence reads CASSLGTGRNTEAFF. The full variable domain, with the rest looked up from reference TRBV5-1 and TRBJ1-1, is KAGVTQTPRYLIKTRGQQVTLSCSPISGHRSVSWYQQTPGQGLQFLFEYFSETQRNKGNFPGRFSGRQFSNSRSEMNVSTLELGDSALYLCASSLGTGRNTEAFFGQGTRLTVV.

This clone was recorded at least ten times. From the germline J gene comes the end of the CDR3, since the read stops 3 residues before it. This rearrangement joins TRBV11-2 to TRBJ1-5, with 9 bases fitting TRBD1. The CDR3 consists of 13 residues. Germline trimming cut 9 bases from V and 6 bases from J; bases unmatched to any gene: 6. Per germline, CDR1 SGHAT and CDR2 FQNNGV. The CDR3 DNA, read in part, is TGTGCCAGATGGGGACAGGGAGGTCAGCCC. Protein product: CARWGQGGQP. The CDR3 in full is CARWGQGGQPQHF.

In its sample, this clone was seen many times. The read is 3 residues too short to cover the CDR3 end, so that end is filled in from the germline J gene. The chain uses TRBV5-1 and TRBJ1-1; TRBD1 aligns across 10 bases. In germline, CDR1 is SGHRS, CDR2 YFSETQ. The CDR3 spans 15 residues. With V trimmed by 5 bases and J by 4 bases, 8 bases remained unmatched. Incomplete CDR3 DNA: TGCGCCAGCAGGGTAGGACAGGGGGGCGGCACTGAA. Its translation: CASRVGQGGGTE. The CDR3, in full, reads CASRVGQGGGTEAFF.

This clone was counted ten times or more. CDR3 region: CASSLAGGAYNEQFF. Partial CDR3 DNA: TGTGCCAGCAGTTTAGCGGGAGGAGCCTACAATGAG. The gene calls are TRBV6-4 and TRBJ2-1, with 10 bases that match TRBD2. The read terminates 3 residues before the CDR3 end, so the remaining end is supplied by the germline J gene. The CDR3 is 15 amino acids. The V gene's germline CDR1 is MRHNA and CDR2 SNTAGT. After removal of 5 bases from V and 2 bases from J, the junction contained 3 bases not matched to a gene.

This clone was counted between two and nine times. With the read ending 3 residues before the CDR3 end, the germline J gene is used to fill in that end. The chain uses TRBV5-1 and TRBJ1-2; D gene uncertain. There are 13 residues in the CDR3. The germline CDR1 and CDR2 sequences are SGHRS and YFSETQ. The sequenced part of the CDR3 DNA is TGCGCCAGCAGCCTCGATCCCTCGGGGGGC. This gives the protein CASSLDPSGG. The entire CDR3 protein reads CASSLDPSGGYTF.

In its sample, this clone was seen many times. Coverage ceases 3 residues before the CDR3 finishes, and the germline J gene fills in the end. The chain links TRBV20-1 to TRBJ1-2; unclear D gene. This CDR3 has 12 amino acids. V was shortened by 2 bases and J by 3 bases, with 7 bases between the two germline ends. Germline values: CDR1 DFQATT, CDR2 SNEGSKA (reference sequence). Here the CDR3 reads CSARRGDYGYTF. The CDR3 DNA, read in part, is TGCAGTGCTAGACGGGGAGACTATGGC.

This clone showed up just a few times. The read falls 3 residues short of the CDR3 end, and the missing part is taken from the germline J gene. The V call is TRBV19, the J call TRBJ1-2; 10 positions match TRBD1. Per germline, CDR1 LNHDA and CDR2 SQIVND (reference sequence). Trimming removed 6 bases from V and 4 bases from J; junction bases left unmatched: 5. The CDR3 has 14 amino acids. CDR3 in amino acids: CASSPGTGVYGYTF. The CDR3 bases that were read are TGTGCCAGTAGCCCTGGGACAGGGGTCTATGGC.

This clone came up many times. The CDR3 extends 3 residues past the end of the read, so its final part is completed from the germline J gene. The chain combines TRBV15 with TRBJ2-7; TRBD1 aligns across 7 bases. Trimming at V came to 6 bases and at J to 5 bases, leaving 13 bases not matched to a gene. The CDR3 spans 15 residues. Germline V gives CDR1 LNHNV, CDR2 YYDKDF (reference sequence). CDR3 DNA, as far as it was read: TGTGCCACCAGTCTTACCCCCAGGGGGTTGAACGAG. The encoded protein is CATSLTPRGLNE. The full-length CDR3 reads as CATSLTPRGLNEQYF.

In its sample, this clone was seen many times. Read coverage stops 3 residues before the CDR3 terminus; the germline J gene supplies the remainder. The chain couples TRBV20-1 to TRBJ2-7; D not resolved. Germline lookup yields CDR1 DFQATT and CDR2 SNEGSKA (reference sequence). V gave up 6 bases and J gave up 1 base, with 10 bases separating them. The CDR3 spans 12 residues. CDR3 DNA (partial): TGCAGTGCCAGGTCCAGATCCTACGAG. Protein sequence: CSARSRSYE. The full CDR3 reads CSARSRSYEQYF.

This clone was seen a handful of times. The read finishes 3 residues shy of the CDR3 end, and the germline J gene is used to complete it. V usage is TRBV29-1 and J usage is TRBJ2-3; D possibly matches TRBD1 or TRBD2 (5 bases each). CDR3 length: 12 residues. The V end was cut by 8 bases, the J end by 4 bases, with 13 bases between. Germline loops: CDR1 SQVTM, CDR2 ANQGSEA. The CDR3 protein is CSLGRGADTQYF. CDR3 DNA, as far as it was read: TGCAGCTTGGGCAGAGGGGCAGATACG.

This clone was counted a few times. An end of the junction does not agree with germline; a read error may underlie this. With the read ending 3 residues before the CDR3 end, the germline J gene is used to fill in that end. This sequence joins TRBV7-9 and TRBJ2-7; TRBD2 agrees at 7 bases. Per the germline V gene, CDR1 is SEHNR and CDR2 is FQNEAQ (reference sequence). The CDR3 length is 15 residues. This CDR3 reads CSSSLGGDFSYEQYF. The sequenced part of the CDR3 DNA is TGTTCCAGCAGCTTGGGGGGGGACTTCTCCTACGAG.

This clone was detected many times. The CDR3 end lies 3 residues beyond the end of the read and is filled in from the germline J gene. The V and J genes are TRBV29-1 and TRBJ2-7, with D possibly matching TRBD2 (5 bases). V was trimmed by 3 bases and J by 1 base, leaving 16 bases between them. Germline CDR1 and CDR2: SQVTM and ANQGSEA. The CDR3 extends over 15 amino acids. The CDR3 loop is CSVDRGWGASYEQYF. Incomplete CDR3 DNA: TGCAGCGTTGATCGGGGTTGGGGAGCTTCCTACGAG.

This clone was recorded at least ten times. Sequencing ends 3 residues short of the CDR3 end; the germline J gene provides the rest. V is TRBV7-3 and J is TRBJ1-1, with D possibly being TRBD1 (6 bases). Looked up from germline, CDR1 is SGHTA and CDR2 is FQGTGA. The CDR3 spans 13 residues. CDR3 protein: CASSYDRRGEAFF. CDR3 DNA, as far as it was read: TGTGCCAGCAGCTACGACAGGAGGGGAGAA.

This clone was recorded at least ten times. The read terminates 3 residues before the CDR3 end, so the remaining end is supplied by the germline J gene. The genes are TRBV28 and TRBJ2-7; 7 nucleotides match TRBD1. J lost 3 bases, V lost 5 bases, and 1 base had no gene match. Germline V gene data show CDR1 as MDHEN and CDR2 as SYDVKM. The CDR3 runs 12 residues. This chain's CDR3 is CASSRDSYEQYF. The sequenced part of the CDR3 DNA is TGTGCCAGCAGTAGGGACAGCTACGAG.

This clone was recorded at least ten times. The observed sequence ends 3 residues before the CDR3 terminus, with the missing tail filled in from the germline J gene. The rearrangement joins TRBV5-6 to TRBJ1-1; D remains ambiguous. Per the germline V gene, CDR1 is SGHDT and CDR2 is YYEEEE. This CDR3 spans 15 amino acids. The V end lost 0 bases, the J end lost 1 base, and 10 bases lay between the germline ends. This CDR3 reads CASSLGRLPNTEAFF. Partial CDR3 DNA: TGTGCCAGCAGCTTGGGTAGACTCCCGAACACTGAA.

With regard to this clone: The read finishes 3 residues shy of the CDR3 end, and the germline J gene is used to complete it. V is TRBV20-1 and J is TRBJ2-3; 14 nucleotides align to TRBD2. CDR1 is DFQATT and CDR2 is SNEGSKA in the germline V gene (reference sequence). This CDR3 region has 19 residues. The V segment lost 0 bases and the J segment 5 bases; nucleotides outside the gene matches: 13. The CDR3 sequence is CSARDSRLAGGPWGDTQYF. CDR3 DNA, as far as it was read: TGCAGTGCTAGAGACTCTCGACTAGCGGGAGGGCCATGGGGAGATACG.

This clone has at least ten counts. The read ends 3 residues before the CDR3 terminus; that terminus is restored from the germline J gene. Within the sample, other DNA sequences also encode this same CDR3. The rearrangement links TRBV20-1 to TRBJ2-5; TRBD2 is a possible D gene (5 bases). From germline, CDR1 is DFQATT and CDR2 SNEGSKA (reference sequence). There are 14 residues in the CDR3. The V and J ends lost 5 bases and 5 bases respectively, with 18 bases between them. The covered CDR3 bases are TGCAGTGCTCTTGGGTGGACTGATCGGGAGACC. Protein sequence: CSALGWTDRET. The CDR3 as a whole reads CSALGWTDRETQYF.

This clone has just a few counts. CDR3 sequence reads: CASRLGTGVYGYTF. Partial CDR3 DNA: TGTGCCAGCAGACTCGGGACAGGTGTTTATGGC. The chain couples TRBV11-2 to TRBJ1-2; TRBD1 aligns across 8 bases. The read ends 3 residues shy of where the CDR3 ends; the end is completed using the germline J gene. This CDR3 comprises 14 residues. Germline CDR1 reads SGHAT; CDR2 reads FQNNGV. Trimming at V came to 6 bases and at J to 5 bases, leaving 8 bases not matched to a gene.

There are many counts of this clone. The sequence runs out 3 residues before the end of the CDR3; the remainder is reconstructed from the germline J gene. The chain couples TRBV5-1 to TRBJ1-2; D perhaps matches TRBD1 (5 bases). Looked up from germline, CDR1 is SGHRS and CDR2 is YFSETQ. The CDR3 contains 16 residues. With 0 bases removed from V and 0 bases from J, the gap between germline ends came to 12 bases. Partial CDR3 DNA: TGCGCCAGCAGCTTGGGGGCCAGGGTTTCTAACTATGGC. This encodes CASSLGARVSNYG. The full CDR3 protein is CASSLGARVSNYGYTF.

At least ten counts were recorded for this clone. The read stops 3 residues short of the end of the CDR3; the missing end is completed from the germline J gene. The chain joins TRBV10-1 to TRBJ2-3; 13 bases agree with TRBD2. CDR3 length equals 16 residues. The germline CDR1 and CDR2 sequences are WNHNN and SYGVQD (reference sequence). With V trimmed by 3 bases and J by 4 bases, 4 bases remained unmatched. CDR3 residues: CASSDRLAGGADTQYF. The covered CDR3 bases are TGCGCCAGCAGTGACCGACTAGCGGGAGGCGCAGATACG.

The table lists this clone with many counts. Read data end 3 residues before the CDR3 end; the end is taken from the germline J gene. The chain combines TRBV5-1 with TRBJ2-2; weak D call: TRBD1 (6 bases). CDR1 and CDR2 (germline): SGHRS, YFSETQ. The CDR3 is 14 amino acids. The DNA read from the CDR3 is TGCGCCAGCAGCTTGCAGCAGGGGTATGAAAAG. The encoded protein is CASSLQQGYEK. The full CDR3 is CASSLQQGYEKLFF.

This clone was picked up a small number of times. Partial CDR3 DNA: TGTGCCAGCAGCTCGGACAGGGGGCAAGAG. Its protein is CASSSDRGQE. The whole CDR3 protein is CASSSDRGQEAFF. The rearrangement uses TRBV7-9 and TRBJ1-1; 11 nucleotides match TRBD1. The read finishes 3 residues shy of the CDR3 end, and the germline J gene is used to complete it. This CDR3 is 13 amino acids long. Germline-derived CDR1 and CDR2 are SEHNR and FQNEAQ (reference sequence).

There are many counts of this clone. The CDR3 loop reads CASRGQGSNTGELFF. Partial CDR3 DNA: TGTGCCAGCAGAGGACAGGGGTCGAACACCGGGGAG. This rearrangement joins TRBV28 to TRBJ2-2; TRBD1 aligns across 9 bases. The read finishes 3 residues shy of the CDR3 end, and the germline J gene is used to complete it. Germline lookup yields CDR1 MDHEN and CDR2 SYDVKM. V shed 6 bases and J 0 bases; nucleotides not matched to a gene: 2. The CDR3 spans 15 residues.

This clone was observed many times. The read terminates 3 residues before the CDR3 end, so the remaining end is supplied by the germline J gene. The chain couples TRBV19 to TRBJ1-2; 7 bases align to TRBD1. The length of the CDR3 is 13 residues. Germline-derived CDR1 and CDR2 are LNHDA and SQIVND (reference sequence). The trim removed 4 bases at V and 4 bases at J, leaving 3 bases unmatched. The CDR3 sequence: CASSTGTAYGYTF. The CDR3 bases that were read are TGTGCCAGTAGTACCGGGACAGCCTATGGC.

This clone was picked up many times. The CDR3 is cut off 3 residues early in the read; its end comes from the germline J gene. J is TRBJ2-1 and V is TRBV7-9; D not resolved. In germline, CDR1 is SEHNR, CDR2 FQNEAQ (reference sequence). The ends were cut back, 5 bases at V and 9 bases at J, with 8 bases in the middle. This CDR3 contains 11 residues. The covered CDR3 bases are TGTGCCAGCAGCGCTCTTAGTGAG. It translates to CASSALSE. In full, the CDR3 is CASSALSEQFF.

This clone has at least ten counts. The read comes to an end 3 residues before the CDR3 does, leaving the germline J gene to fill in the end. V usage is TRBV6-4 and J usage is TRBJ2-3, with TRBD1 matching 9 bases. This CDR3 contains 14 residues. V lost 6 bases, J lost 3 bases, and 4 bases stayed unmatched. From germline, CDR1 is MRHNA and CDR2 SNTAGT. The CDR3 region is CASRKQGATDTQYF. The covered CDR3 bases are TGTGCCAGCAGAAAACAGGGGGCGACAGATACG.